The 6 T cell receptor beta chains in this list originate from one sample, sequenced in a study of cytomegalovirus exposure and HLA in healthy donors (dated by TCRdb to the late 2010s). Library construction relied on the immunoSEQ multiplex PCR assay. For the multiplex PCR, a mixture combining 60 forward primers for TCR Vbeta segments and 13 reverse primers for TCR Jbeta segments was used. This is the immuneACCESS table as TCRdb keeps it, with only in-frame sequences that have V and J called. A part of the clones is gone; compared with another copy, unresolved V genes explain less than half, and the rest is unexplained. The sample records more than 150,000 clones, 79% of which are singletons. Of the sample, about 1.4% falls within the top ten clones. The sample was PBMCs. These receptors were taken from a girl aged 10-17 years in good health and CMV-seropositive.

This chain joins TRBV6-1 and TRBJ1-6; a possible D gene is TRBD1 (6 bases). This CDR3 comprises 15 residues. The V gene lost 1 base and the J gene lost 9 bases, with 13 bases spanning the gap. CDR1 and CDR2 from the germline V gene are MNHNS and SASEGT. The DNA of the CDR3 is TGTGCCAGCAGTGAAGACACCCAGGACAGTTCACCCCTCCACTTT. This codes for CASSEDTQDSSPLHF.

The chain couples TRBV9 to TRBJ1-3; possible D gene TRBD1, 5 bases. Germline V gene data show CDR1 as SGDLS and CDR2 as YYNGEE. The V gene lost 4 bases and the J gene lost 0 bases, with 17 bases spanning the gap. There are 17 residues in the CDR3. This chain's CDR3 is CASSPTLPGHSGNTIYF. The CDR3 DNA reads as TGTGCCAGCAGCCCCACCTTACCAGGGCACTCTGGAAACACCATATATTTT.

The J gene is TRBJ1-4, the V gene TRBV5-4, with 8 positions matching TRBD1. CDR1 is SGHNT and CDR2 is YYREEE in the germline V gene (reference sequence). Trimming took 0 bases from V and 3 from J; bases not matched to a gene: 10. This CDR3 has 18 residues. For the CDR3, the DNA is TGTGCCAGCAGCTTGGTGGTATCAGGGGGCGCCGCTAATGAAAAACTGTTTTTT. Protein: CASSLVVSGGAANEKLFF.

The chain employs TRBV29-1 and TRBJ2-3; tentative D call: TRBD2 (5 bases). Deletions cut 3 bases from V and 11 bases from J, with 21 bases between. CDR3 length: 14 residues. CDR1 SQVTM and CDR2 ANQGSEA come from the germline V gene. DNA for the CDR3: TGCAGCGTTGACGGGGTTTCGCGGAGTCCCGGGCAGTATTTT. Translation: CSVDGVSRSPGQYF.

For this clone: The junction departs from the called germline gene at one end, perhaps through a read error. This rearrangement joins TRBV6-1 to TRBJ2-5; 13 bases match TRBD2. CDR3 length: 15 amino acids. CDR1 and CDR2 from the germline V gene are MNHNS and SASEGT. The CDR3 DNA sequence: TGTGCCGGCAGACTAGCGGGGGGCATCCCGGAGACCCAGTACTTC. It codes for CAGRLAGGIPETQYF.

The V call is TRBV29-1, the J call TRBJ1-1; unclear D gene. With 6 bases removed from V and 5 bases from J, the gap between germline ends came to 10 bases. The germline gives CDR1 SQVTM, CDR2 ANQGSEA. The CDR3 loop spans 11 amino acids. The CDR3, as DNA: TGCAGCGTCCCGGTTGAGACTGAAGCTTTCTTT. Translating it yields CSVPVETEAFF.